One sample yielded the 11 T cell receptor beta chains listed below, sequenced in a study of shared clonotypes between healthy human individuals. CD45RO-negative, CCR7-positively selected cells formed the naive CD8 fraction, excluding terminally differentiated effector memory CD45RA+ cells. TCRdb keeps only in-frame clones here, not all; method: immunoSEQ multiplex PCR. Of around 2,000,000 clones in the sample, less than 95% are singletons; the top ten hold around 1.1%. Sequencing input: naive CD8+ T cells sorted from blood. The receptors come from a man younger than 35 in good health.

The chain uses TRBV18 and TRBJ2-3, with 8 bases lining up with TRBD1. This CDR3 contains 15 residues. The junction had 8 bases not matched to a gene; V was cut back by 3 bases and J by 6 bases. The V gene's germline CDR1 is KGHSH and CDR2 LQKENI. The CDR3 protein is CASSPSGGTGDTQYF. The CDR3 DNA follows: TGTGCCAGCTCACCGAGCGGCGGGACAGGCGATACGCAGTATTTT.

The chain couples TRBV6-5 to TRBJ2-7; D perhaps matches TRBD2 (6 bases). V gave up 2 bases and J gave up 7 bases, with 15 bases separating them. CDR3 length: 14 residues. Germline V gives CDR1 MNHEY, CDR2 SVGAGI. The CDR3 spells CASSYGTEELEQYF. For the CDR3, the DNA is TGTGCCAGCAGTTACGGGACTGAGGAGTTGGAGCAGTACTTC.

The chain is built from TRBV28 and TRBJ1-2; D unresolved. Germline CDR1 and CDR2: MDHEN and SYDVKM. Trimming removed 6 bases at V and 5 bases at J, with 19 bases between. CDR3 length: 15 amino acids. CDR3 sequence: CASREPGDRLYGYTF. The CDR3 nucleotides read TGTGCCAGCAGAGAACCGGGAGATAGATTATATGGCTACACCTTC.

V and J are TRBV7-9 and TRBJ1-1; D is undetermined. Trimming left V 1 base short and J 4 bases short, with 4 bases between. Germline-derived CDR1 and CDR2 are SEHNR and FQNEAQ (reference sequence). This CDR3 is built from 12 residues. CDR3 sequence: CASSLDTTEAFF. CDR3 nucleotides: TGTGCCAGCAGCTTAGACACCACTGAAGCTTTCTTT.

About this clone itself: At the DNA level, this CDR3 is encoded by other sequences in the same sample as well. The chain couples TRBV7-9 to TRBJ1-2; D unclear. Germline V gene lookup returns CDR1 SEHNR and CDR2 FQNEAQ (reference sequence). Trimming removed 1 base at V and 6 bases at J, with 6 bases between. The CDR3 has 12 amino acids. The CDR3, as DNA: TGTGCCAGCAGCTTAGGCCCGGATGGCTACACCTTC. As protein: CASSLGPDGYTF. Supplemented by reference TRBV7-9 and TRBJ1-2, the full variable domain reads DTGVSQNPRHKITKRGQNVTFRCDPISEHNRLYWYRQTLGQGPEFLTYFQNEAQLEKSRLLSDRFSAERPKGSFSTLEIQRTEQGDSAMYLCASSLGPDGYTFGSGTRLTVV.

The chain is built from TRBV9 and TRBJ2-2, with unresolved D. CDR1 and CDR2 (germline): SGDLS, YYNGEE. The CDR3 contains 17 residues. The V end lost 3 bases, the J end lost 5 bases, and 20 bases lay between the germline ends. The CDR3 region is CASSAEYLDTLTGELFF. The CDR3 DNA is TGTGCCAGCAGCGCCGAATACTTAGACACTCTGACCGGGGAGCTGTTTTTT.

The gene calls are TRBV6-5 and TRBJ1-6; D is ambiguous. Deletions cut 9 bases from V and 4 bases from J, with 10 bases between. CDR3 length: 13 amino acids. Germline V gives CDR1 MNHEY, CDR2 SVGAGI. Here the CDR3 reads CASTGVYNSPLHF. CDR3 in DNA: TGTGCCAGTACCGGGGTATATAATTCACCCCTCCACTTT.

The chain joins TRBV27 to TRBJ2-7, with D tentatively TRBD2 (5 bases). The V gene's germline CDR1 is MNHEY and CDR2 SMNVEV (reference sequence). Deletions cut 6 bases from V and 3 bases from J, with 9 bases between. The CDR3 length is 12 residues. The CDR3 nucleotides are TGTGCCAGCAGGGGAGTCGGCTACGAGCAGTACTTC. Protein sequence: CASRGVGYEQYF.

The V and J genes are TRBV7-9 and TRBJ1-4; 8 bases line up with TRBD1. V gave up 4 bases and J gave up 6 bases; unmatched junction bases: 4. Per germline, CDR1 SEHNR and CDR2 FQNEAQ (reference sequence). CDR3 length: 14 amino acids. The CDR3, as DNA: TGTGCCAGCAGCTCTCTGGACAGGGATGAAAAACTGTTTTTT. Translated, it gives CASSSLDRDEKLFF. Filled out from reference TRBV7-9 and TRBJ1-4, the complete variable domain reads DTGVSQNPRHKITKRGQNVTFRCDPISEHNRLYWYRQTLGQGPEFLTYFQNEAQLEKSRLLSDRFSAERPKGSFSTLEIQRTEQGDSAMYLCASSSLDRDEKLFFGSGTQLSVL.

This clone was observed once. The genes are TRBV2 and TRBJ2-3, with D unresolved. V lost 4 bases to trimming and J lost 0 bases, with 11 bases between them. The germline gives CDR1 SNHLY, CDR2 FYNNEI. The CDR3 runs to 15 residues. The CDR3: CASSGSPPSTDTQYF. The CDR3 region has the DNA TGTGCCAGCAGTGGTAGCCCCCCCAGCACAGATACGCAGTATTTT.

The chain couples TRBV5-1 to TRBJ1-3; D is perhaps TRBD1 (5 bases). V lost 0 bases and J 4 bases, leaving 11 bases between the germline ends. CDR3 length: 15 residues. From germline, CDR1 is SGHRS and CDR2 YFSETQ. This chain's CDR3 is CASSLEGAGGNTIYF. In nucleotides, the CDR3 is TGCGCCAGCAGCTTGGAAGGGGCGGGAGGAAACACCATATATTTT.